The 29 T cell receptor beta chains below were found in one sample sequenced in a study of blood T cell repertoires in COVID-19 (dated by TCRdb to 2020 to 2022). The library relied on the immunoSEQ multiplex PCR assay. Not all clones reach the TCRdb copy of this immuneACCESS table, which keeps in-frame sequences only. Checked studies attribute under half of the gap to unresolved V genes and leave the rest unexplained. This sample lists approximately 250,000 clones; around 86% were detected once. Roughly 1.6% of the sample is in the top ten clones. The specimen sequenced was peripheral blood. The source of these receptors is a woman aged 60 to 75 who had recovered from COVID-19.

The rearrangement links TRBV4-3 to TRBJ1-2, with D maybe TRBD1 (5 bases). The V end lost 1 base, the J end lost 8 bases, and 14 bases lay between the germline ends. This CDR3 contains 14 residues. Germline assignment: CDR1 LGHNA and CDR2 YSLEER. CDR3 loop: CASSQVDGARGYTF. The CDR3 DNA is TGCGCCAGCAGCCAAGTCGATGGGGCGAGGGGCTACACCTTC.

The chain carries TRBV21-1 and TRBJ1-5; no DNA check was done on the table's D call, TRBD1. TRBV21-1 is flagged as a pseudogene. The length of the CDR3 is 15 residues. The CDR3 sequence: CASSKKGESNQPQHF. CDR3 sequence (DNA): TGTGCCAGCAGCAAAAAGGGGGAGAGTAATCAGCCCCAGCATTTT.

The V and J genes are TRBV4-2 and TRBJ2-3, with 8 bases matching TRBD2. This CDR3 has 17 amino acids. After removal of 0 bases from V and 0 bases from J, the junction contained 5 bases not matched to a gene. The germline gives CDR1 LGHNA, CDR2 YNFKEQ. The CDR3 reads CASSQDRGGSSTDTQYF. DNA for the CDR3: TGTGCCAGCAGCCAAGATCGGGGGGGGTCCAGCACAGATACGCAGTATTTT.

V gene TRBV18 combines with J gene TRBJ1-5, with D possibly matching TRBD1 (6 bases). The germline gives CDR1 KGHSH, CDR2 LQKENI. Trimming removed 6 bases from V and 5 bases from J, with 14 bases in between. The length of the CDR3 is 14 residues. The CDR3 reads CASSPGAGDQPQHF. CDR3 in DNA: TGTGCCAGCTCCCCGGGCGCAGGGGATCAGCCCCAGCATTTT.

This chain joins TRBV28 and TRBJ1-2; possibly TRBD1 for D (5 bases). The CDR3 is 15 residues long. Deletions cut 5 bases from V and 4 bases from J, with 17 bases between. Germline V gene sequence: CDR1 MDHEN, CDR2 SYDVKM. The CDR3 DNA is TGTGCCAGCAGTCTAACGGGGGGGTTAGGCTATGGCTACACCTTC. Its protein product is CASSLTGGLGYGYTF.

V usage is TRBV12-3 or TRBV12-4 and J usage is TRBJ2-1; D is possibly TRBD2 (7 bases). Trimming stripped 5 bases from V and 5 bases from J, with 10 bases between. This CDR3 is 13 amino acids long. The CDR3 DNA follows: TGTGCCAGCAGTCTAGGGGGGGACAATGAGCAGTTCTTC. This gives the protein CASSLGGDNEQFF.

Only one count was recorded for this clone. The rearrangement joins TRBV21-1 to TRBJ2-2; the listed D gene, TRBD1, was not tested against the DNA. TRBV21-1 is tagged as a pseudogene. The CDR3 sequence is 18 residues long. CDR3 DNA: TGTGCCAGCAGCAAAGATGTACGGGACAGGGGGAACACCGGGGAGCTGTTTTTT. This codes for CASSKDVRDRGNTGELFF.

The chain carries TRBV9 and TRBJ1-5; D remains ambiguous. The CDR3 has 13 amino acids. Germline V CDR1 and CDR2: SGDLS, YYNGEE. Trimming removed 4 bases at V and 4 bases at J, with 9 bases between. The CDR3 loop reads CASSRTQNQPQHF. The CDR3 DNA follows: TGTGCCAGCAGCCGTACACAAAATCAGCCCCAGCATTTT.

The chain recombines TRBV5-6 with TRBJ2-3; TRBD2 aligns across 13 bases. Trimming took 7 bases from V and 3 from J; bases not matched to a gene: 5. In germline, CDR1 is SGHDT, CDR2 YYEEEE. There are 15 residues in the CDR3. The CDR3 region is CASFTSGGATDTQYF. CDR3 DNA sequence: TGTGCCAGCTTTACTAGCGGGGGGGCAACAGATACGCAGTATTTT.

The V and J genes are TRBV28 and TRBJ1-3; possibly TRBD1 for D (5 bases). The V end was cut by 3 bases, the J end by 4 bases, with 10 bases between. CDR1 and CDR2 (germline): MDHEN, SYDVKM. The CDR3 has 14 residues. The CDR3 loop reads CASSFVGQGNTIYF. The CDR3 DNA reads as TGTGCCAGCAGTTTTGTGGGGCAGGGAAACACCATATATTTT.

This clone was found once. This chain joins TRBV7-3 and TRBJ1-1; D is unresolved. Germline V CDR1 and CDR2: SGHTA, FQGTGA. The CDR3 consists of 14 residues. V lost 4 bases and J lost 1, with 10 bases in between. CDR3 bases: TGTGCCAGCAGCTCGGGAGGCCCGAACACTGAAGCTTTCTTT. Residues: CASSSGGPNTEAFF.

V and J are TRBV18 and TRBJ1-2; 11 bases agree with TRBD1. V dropped 5 bases and J dropped 7; count of bases not matched to a gene: 12. Germline V lookup: CDR1 KGHSH, CDR2 LQKENI. This CDR3 has 16 amino acids. The CDR3 nucleotides read TGTGCCAGCTCATCCATAGTTGGACAGGGGGCGTTTGGCTACACCTTC. As protein: CASSSIVGQGAFGYTF.

This chain links TRBV29-1 with TRBJ1-4; tentatively, D is TRBD1 (5 bases). Trimming stripped 1 base from V and 5 bases from J, with 11 bases between. The V gene's germline CDR1 is SQVTM and CDR2 ANQGSEA. The CDR3 totals 14 residues. CDR3 in DNA: TGCAGCGTTGAAGTCGGACGGGGGAATGAAAAACTGTTTTTT. Translated, it gives CSVEVGRGNEKLFF.

The chain carries TRBV6-5 and TRBJ2-5, with 7 bases identical to TRBD2. V was pared by 2 bases and J by 2 bases, with 2 bases of the junction left unmatched. Germline V lookup: CDR1 MNHEY, CDR2 SVGAGI. This CDR3 is 14 amino acids long. The CDR3 here is CASSYAGVQETQYF. The CDR3 nucleotides read TGTGCCAGCAGTTACGCGGGGGTTCAAGAGACCCAGTACTTC.

On this clone itself: Distinct nucleotide sequences in the sample also encode this CDR3. J is TRBJ2-6 and V is TRBV7-2; maybe TRBD2 (6 bases). Germline V CDR1 and CDR2: SGHTA, FQGNSA. V shed 5 bases and J shed 4 bases, with 12 bases lying between them. This CDR3 contains 15 residues. In nucleotides, the CDR3 is TGTGCCAGCAGCCCCGGAGGGGCCGGGGCCAACGTCCTGACTTTC. This translates into CASSPGGAGANVLTF.

A word on this clone: Other DNA sequences in the same sample also yield this CDR3. V gene TRBV19 combines with J gene TRBJ2-6; 12 nucleotides line up with TRBD1. Germline values: CDR1 LNHDA, CDR2 SQIVND (reference sequence). The CDR3 is made up of 15 amino acids. V lost 6 bases to trimming and J lost 4 bases; unmatched junction nucleotides: 1. The CDR3 region is CASRGQGAGANVLTF. The CDR3 coding sequence is TGTGCCAGTAGGGGACAGGGGGCGGGGGCCAACGTCCTGACTTTC.

The V gene is TRBV7-3, the J gene TRBJ2-7, with D unclear. This CDR3 region has 14 residues. With 5 bases removed from V and 3 bases from J, the gap between germline ends came to 14 bases. Germline values: CDR1 SGHTA, CDR2 FQGTGA. For the CDR3, the DNA is TGTGCCAGCAGCCCAAGTCCATCGCGCTACGAGCAGTACTTC. It is translated as CASSPSPSRYEQYF.

The chain has TRBV2 and TRBJ2-1, with 7 bases lining up with TRBD2. V shed 8 bases and J 3 bases; nucleotides not matched to a gene: 10. Germline assignment: CDR1 SNHLY and CDR2 FYNNEI. This CDR3 region has 15 residues. CDR3 in DNA: TGTGCCAGCTCCGGGTCTAGCGGCATCTACAATGAGCAGTTCTTC. Encoded protein: CASSGSSGIYNEQFF.

The chain joins TRBV28 to TRBJ1-2; D possibly corresponds to TRBD1 (5 bases). Germline assignment: CDR1 MDHEN and CDR2 SYDVKM. The CDR3 length is 15 residues. Trimming stripped 1 base from V and 5 bases from J, with 14 bases between. The CDR3 is CASSLFGGDGYGYTF. The CDR3 DNA follows: TGTGCCAGCAGTTTATTTGGGGGGGACGGATATGGCTACACCTTC.

This chain joins TRBV19 and TRBJ1-1, with 8 bases that match TRBD1. Trimming cost V 5 bases and J 6 bases; bases outside gene matches: 8. Germline V CDR1 and CDR2: LNHDA, SQIVND (reference sequence). The CDR3 is 14 residues long. CDR3 coding DNA: TGTGCCAGTAGTCGACAGGGGACAGCCCCTGAAGCTTTCTTT. It encodes CASSRQGTAPEAFF.

The chain employs TRBV28 and TRBJ1-2; D possibly corresponds to TRBD1 (5 bases). V was shortened by 10 bases and J by 4 bases, with 16 bases between the two germline ends. The CDR3 has 13 residues. Germline assignment: CDR1 MDHEN and CDR2 SYDVKM. The CDR3 bases are TGTGCCACTAGTAGGGGCTGGGTCTATGGCTACACCTTC. It translates to CATSRGWVYGYTF.

The rearrangement links TRBV28 to TRBJ2-7, with 8 positions matching TRBD2. This CDR3 comprises 16 residues. V lost 7 bases, J lost 2 bases, and 13 bases stayed unmatched. Germline CDR1 is MDHEN and CDR2 is SYDVKM. The CDR3 region has the DNA TGTGCCAGCATAGGGGTCGTTGGTAGCGGGACCTACGAGCAGTACTTC. It is translated as CASIGVVGSGTYEQYF.

The rearrangement links TRBV5-1 to TRBJ1-4, with TRBD1 identical over 8 bases. Germline loops: CDR1 SGHRS, CDR2 YFSETQ. There are 16 residues in the CDR3. J lost 2 bases, V lost 1 base, and 4 bases had no gene match. The CDR3 DNA is TGCGCCAGCAGCTTGAGACAGGGGAGGACTAATGAAAAACTGTTTTTT. Encoded protein: CASSLRQGRTNEKLFF.

The chain links TRBV5-1 to TRBJ2-3; the match to TRBD1 covers 7 bases. CDR1 is SGHRS and CDR2 is YFSETQ in the germline V gene. Trimming removed 5 bases from V and 0 bases from J; junction bases left unmatched: 6. The CDR3 sequence is 15 residues long. CDR3 in DNA: TGCGCCAGCAGTACCGACAGGGCCAGCACAGATACGCAGTATTTT. Encoded protein: CASSTDRASTDTQYF. The full variable domain, its missing parts supplied by reference TRBV5-1 and TRBJ2-3, is KAGVTQTPRYLIKTRGQQVTLSCSPISGHRSVSWYQQTPGQGLQFLFEYFSETQRNKGNFPGRFSGRQFSNSRSEMNVSTLELGDSALYLCASSTDRASTDTQYFGPGTRLTVL.

V usage is TRBV15 and J usage is TRBJ2-7; no clear D gene. Germline assignment: CDR1 LNHNV and CDR2 YYDKDF (reference sequence). CDR3 length: 13 amino acids. Between the trimmed V and J ends, which lost 0 bases and 11 bases, there was a span of 14 bases. The CDR3 DNA reads TGTGCCACCAGCAGAGATAAATCCGGGTGGGAGTACTTC. Its protein is CATSRDKSGWEYF.

The rearrangement joins TRBV5-1 to TRBJ1-5; 8 nucleotides agree with TRBD1. The CDR3 covers 15 residues. V shed 2 bases and J 0 bases; nucleotides not matched to a gene: 1. Germline V gene data show CDR1 as SGHRS and CDR2 as YFSETQ. The CDR3 reads CASSLTGGSNQPQHF. CDR3 nucleotides: TGCGCCAGCAGCTTAACAGGGGGTAGCAATCAGCCCCAGCATTTT.

The rearrangement uses TRBV7-2 and TRBJ2-1; 10 nucleotides match TRBD2. From germline, CDR1 is SGHTA and CDR2 FQGNSA. The CDR3 spans 18 residues. J was trimmed by 4 bases and V by 4 bases; bases with no gene match: 13. CDR3 sequence reads: CASSSMPFPSGGYNEQFF. In DNA form, the CDR3 reads TGTGCCAGCAGCTCTATGCCTTTTCCTAGCGGGGGTTACAATGAGCAGTTCTTC.

The chain uses TRBV5-6 and TRBJ2-5, with a tentative D call TRBD2 (6 bases). Germline V gene data show CDR1 as SGHDT and CDR2 as YYEEEE. The CDR3 has 14 amino acids. V lost 0 bases to trimming and J lost 5 bases, with 11 bases between them. CDR3 sequence: CASSLGLARETQYF. The DNA for the CDR3 is TGTGCCAGCAGCTTGGGGCTAGCGAGGGAGACCCAGTACTTC.

The rearrangement links TRBV19 to TRBJ2-4; 10 nucleotides align to TRBD2. V dropped 1 base and J dropped 2; count of bases not matched to a gene: 11. The CDR3 is 19 residues long. The germline CDR1 and CDR2 sequences are LNHDA and SQIVND (reference sequence). The CDR3 DNA follows: TGTGCCAGTAGTATAGCCGGTGGGCTAGCGGGGGCGCCCAAAAACATTCAGTACTTC. Amino acid sequence: CASSIAGGLAGAPKNIQYF.